This T cell receptor beta chain was sequenced in a study of T cells in Graves' hyperthyroidism and ophthalmopathy. Concerning this clonotype itself: The antigen remains undetermined.

General study points: Most expanded thyroid clonotypes above 0.001 recurred in blood.

PBMCs stemmed from about 9.5 ml fresh peripheral blood. This CDR3 is built from 15 residues. V lost 5 bases and J lost 5; bases outside the gene matches: 9. Germline V gene lookup returns CDR1 MDHEN and CDR2 SYDVKM. The CDR3 regions of TCR beta were amplified from RNA transcripts. Researchers ran a first-round RT-PCR on the TCR CDR3 using the HTBI primer set. Using its own MiXCR run on the multiplex PCR reads, TCRdb lists one record per CDR3 protein. The table has hundreds of thousands of distinct CDR3 sequences, approximately 16% seen once. The receptor was derived from a woman between 18 and 29 years old with Graves' hyperthyroidism. Sequencing was done on a sample of blood. The chain couples TRBV28 to TRBJ2-3, with TRBD2 matching over 8 bases. The CDR3 is CASSPYAGGKDTQYF. The CDR3 DNA sequence: TGTGCCAGCAGTCCCTACGCGGGAGGTAAAGATACGCAGTATTTT.